A few counts support the clone carrying this T cell receptor (beta chain). Profiled with immunoSEQ multiplex PCR; TCRdb holds only in-frame clones, not every one. This table holds roughly 160,000 clones, about 90% found once. Per the germline V gene, CDR1 is SGHRS and CDR2 is YFSETQ. The germline V and J ends were trimmed by 0 bases and 0 bases, with 10 bases remaining between them. There are 16 residues in the CDR3. In terms of age and location, participants ranged from about 18 to 89 years and lived in approximately 24 US areas. This specimen comes from a study of blood T cell repertoires in COVID-19.

The TCR sequence derives from a woman between 50 and 59 years old who had recovered from COVID-19. The source material was PBMCs or T cells enriched from blood (not recorded which). The V gene is TRBV5-1, the J gene TRBJ1-3; the D gene is possibly TRBD1 (5 bases). The CDR3 region has the DNA TGCGCCAGCAGCTTGGGCCAGGGAAGCTCTGGAAACACCATATATTTT. This encodes CASSLGQGSSGNTIYF.